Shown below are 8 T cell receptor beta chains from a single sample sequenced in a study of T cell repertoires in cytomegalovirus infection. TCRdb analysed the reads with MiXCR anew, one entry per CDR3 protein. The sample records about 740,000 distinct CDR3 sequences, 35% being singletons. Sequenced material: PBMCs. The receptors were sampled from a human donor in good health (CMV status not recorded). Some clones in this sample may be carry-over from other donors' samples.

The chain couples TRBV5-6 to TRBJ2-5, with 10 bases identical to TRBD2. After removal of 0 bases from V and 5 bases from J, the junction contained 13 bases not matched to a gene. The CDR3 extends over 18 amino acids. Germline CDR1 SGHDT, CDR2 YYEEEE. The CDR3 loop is CASSLASLAGYLSETQYF. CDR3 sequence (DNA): TGTGCCAGCAGCTTGGCCTCACTAGCGGGATACCTTTCGGAGACCCAGTACTTC.

This CDR3 is CATSGTSGRTQYNEQFF. As DNA, the CDR3 is TGTGCCACCAGTGGAACGAGCGGAAGAACACAATACAATGAGCAGTTCTTC. The V gene is TRBV24-1, the J gene TRBJ2-1, with a possible D match to TRBD2 (5 bases). CDR1 is KGHDR and CDR2 is SFDVKD in the germline V gene. CDR3 length equals 17 residues. V was clipped by 5 bases and J by 4 bases, with 20 bases between them.

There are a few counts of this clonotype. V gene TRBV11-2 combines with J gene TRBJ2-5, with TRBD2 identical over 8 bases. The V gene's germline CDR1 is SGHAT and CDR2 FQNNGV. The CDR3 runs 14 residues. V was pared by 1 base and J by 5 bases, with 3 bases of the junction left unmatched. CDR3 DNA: TGTGCCAGCAGCTTAGCGGGGGGGCCGGAGACCCAGTACTTC. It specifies CASSLAGGPETQYF. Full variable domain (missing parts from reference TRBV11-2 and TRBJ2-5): EAGVAQSPRYKIIEKRQSVAFWCNPISGHATLYWYQQILGQGPKLLIQFQNNGVVDDSQLPKDRFSAERLKGVDSTLKIQPAKLEDSAVYLCASSLAGGPETQYFGPGTRLLVL.

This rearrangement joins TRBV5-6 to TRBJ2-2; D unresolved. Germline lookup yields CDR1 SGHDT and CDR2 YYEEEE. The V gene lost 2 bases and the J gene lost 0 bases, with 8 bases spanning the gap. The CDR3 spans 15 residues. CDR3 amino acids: CASSFTKTNTGELFF. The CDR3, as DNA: TGTGCCAGCAGCTTCACTAAAACGAACACCGGGGAGCTGTTTTTT. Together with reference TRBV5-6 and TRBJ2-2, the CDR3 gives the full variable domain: DAGVTQSPTHLIKTRGQQVTLRCSPKSGHDTVSWYQQALGQGPQFIFQYYEEEERQRGNFPDRFSGHQFPNYSSELNVNALLLGDSALYLCASSFTKTNTGELFFGEGSRLTVL.

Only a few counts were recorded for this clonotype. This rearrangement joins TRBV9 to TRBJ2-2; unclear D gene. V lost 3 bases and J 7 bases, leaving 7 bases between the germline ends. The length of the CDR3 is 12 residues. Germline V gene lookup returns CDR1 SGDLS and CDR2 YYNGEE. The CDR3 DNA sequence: TGTGCCAGCAGCGCTCTGGTCGGGGAGCTGTTTTTT. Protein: CASSALVGELFF.

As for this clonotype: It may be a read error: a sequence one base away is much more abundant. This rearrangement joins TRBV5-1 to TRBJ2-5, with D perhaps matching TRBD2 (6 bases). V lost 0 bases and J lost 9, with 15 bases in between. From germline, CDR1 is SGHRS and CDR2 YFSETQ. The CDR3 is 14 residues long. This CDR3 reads CASSLGRRGEAQYF. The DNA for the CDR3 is TGCGCCAGCAGCTTGGGACGGAGAGGGGAGGCCCAGTACTTC.

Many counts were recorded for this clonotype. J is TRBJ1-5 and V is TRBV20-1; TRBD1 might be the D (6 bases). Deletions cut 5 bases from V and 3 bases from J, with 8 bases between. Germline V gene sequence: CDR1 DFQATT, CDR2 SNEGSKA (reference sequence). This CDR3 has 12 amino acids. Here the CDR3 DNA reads TGCAGTGCTTGGGACACCAATCAGCCCCAGCATTTT. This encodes CSAWDTNQPQHF.

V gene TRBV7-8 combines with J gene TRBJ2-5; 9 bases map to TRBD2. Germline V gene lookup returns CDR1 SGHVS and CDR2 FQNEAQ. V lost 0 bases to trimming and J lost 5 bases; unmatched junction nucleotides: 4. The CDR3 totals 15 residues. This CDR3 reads CASSLARGLAETQYF. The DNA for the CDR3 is TGTGCCAGCAGCTTAGCGCGGGGACTAGCCGAGACCCAGTACTTC. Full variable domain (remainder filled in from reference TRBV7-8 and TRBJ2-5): GAGVSQSPRYKVAKRGQDVALRCDPISGHVSLFWYQQALGQGPEFLTYFQNEAQLDKSGLPSDRFFAERPEGSVSTLKIQRTQQEDSAVYLCASSLARGLAETQYFGPGTRLLVL.